This T cell receptor (beta chain) is from a study of shared clonotypes between healthy human individuals. The assay was immunoSEQ multiplex PCR, and TCRdb's table has in-frame clones only and misses some. The sample holds roughly 300,000 clones, around 86% seen once. Trimming removed 4 bases from V and 0 bases from J, with 7 bases in between. Germline V gene sequence: CDR1 SGHDN, CDR2 FVKESK. The CDR3 covers 15 residues. Sequencing was carried out using memory CD8+ T cells sorted from blood. Subset denoted: CD45RO+ cells pooled with CCR7-negative TemRA cells. This TCR was recovered from a man aged 18 to 29 in good health. The V call is TRBV14, the J call TRBJ1-6, with D possibly TRBD1 on 5 matching bases. This CDR3 is CASSLTVSYNSPLHF. The DNA for the CDR3 is TGTGCCAGCAGCCTGACAGTCTCCTATAATTCACCCCTCCACTTT.